Below are 24 T cell receptor beta chains sequenced from a single sample in a study of human T cells and chemical hapten exposure. TCRdb analysed the RACE reads with MiXCR anew, one entry per CDR3 protein. The table records approximately 77,000 distinct CDR3 sequences, roughly 7.6% of them present only once. This sample's time point: patch test 1, 2 weeks after DPC sensitization. Treatment of the sample: therapeutic diphenylcyclopropenone sensitization with weekly scalp DPC. Sequenced here: whole blood, sampled in connection with sensitization to the hapten diphenylcyclopropenone (DPC). These receptors were taken from a woman under 40 with alopecia areata. Some clones in this sample may be carry-over from other donors' samples.

This chain links TRBV3-1 with TRBJ1-2, with 9 bases identical to TRBD1. CDR1 is LGHDT and CDR2 is YNNKEL in the germline V gene (reference sequence). The CDR3 consists of 13 residues. The junction had 2 bases not matched to a gene; V was cut back by 0 bases and J by 9 bases. The DNA of the CDR3 is TGTGCCAGCAGCCAAGAAGACAGGGGGAGCTACACCTTC. It translates to CASSQEDRGSYTF.

This clonotype has at least ten counts. The chain couples TRBV2 to TRBJ2-5; D remains ambiguous. This CDR3 contains 14 residues. V lost 3 bases and J lost 5, with 13 bases in between. Germline loops: CDR1 SNHLY, CDR2 FYNNEI. The CDR3 DNA is TGTGCCAGCAGTGACCCACTTAGGGTCGAGACCCAGTACTTC. Protein product: CASSDPLRVETQYF.

The J gene is TRBJ1-1, the V gene TRBV6-1; D unresolved. CDR3 length equals 14 residues. Trimming took 3 bases from V and 0 from J, leaving 8 bases between them. Germline V lookup: CDR1 MNHNS, CDR2 SASEGT. CDR3 sequence reads: CASSDRIMNTEAFF. In DNA, the CDR3 is TGTGCCAGCAGTGATAGGATAATGAACACTGAAGCTTTCTTT.

Ten or more counts support this clonotype. The chain recombines TRBV30 with TRBJ1-2, with 10 nucleotides matching TRBD1. In germline, CDR1 is GTSNPN, CDR2 SVGIG (reference sequence). This CDR3 comprises 15 residues. V shed 6 bases, J shed 7 bases, and the junction held 14 bases outside the gene matches. The DNA for the CDR3 is TGTGCCTGCAACCCTCAGGGACAGGGGTGGAGTGGCTACACCTTC. Its protein product is CACNPQGQGWSGYTF. Variable domain in full (rest from reference TRBV30 and TRBJ1-2): SQTIHQWPATLVQPVGSPLSLECTVEGTSNPNLYWYRQAAGRGLQLLFYSVGIGQISSEVPQNLSASRPQDRQFILSSKKLLLSDSGFYLCACNPQGQGWSGYTFGSGTRLTVV.

The chain has TRBV29-1 and TRBJ1-2, with 8 bases fitting TRBD1. This CDR3 has 12 residues. The V gene end was trimmed by 6 bases and the J gene end by 7 bases; junction bases not matched to a gene: 7. Germline loops: CDR1 SQVTM, CDR2 ANQGSEA. In DNA form, the CDR3 reads TGCAGCGTATTGACAGGGGACCGTGGCTACACCTTC. It encodes CSVLTGDRGYTF.

This clonotype was counted ten times or more. The chain is built from TRBV3-1 and TRBJ1-6; D gene unclear. With 5 bases removed from V and 5 bases from J, the gap between germline ends came to 16 bases. CDR3 size: 16 residues. In germline, CDR1 is LGHDT, CDR2 YNNKEL (reference sequence). CDR3 protein: CASSWWRAGNNSPLHF. For the CDR3, the DNA is TGTGCCAGCAGCTGGTGGAGGGCAGGCAATAATTCACCCCTCCACTTT. Full variable domain (missing parts from reference TRBV3-1 and TRBJ1-6): DTAVSQTPKYLVTQMGNDKSIKCEQNLGHDTMYWYKQDSKKFLKIMFSYNNKELIINETVPNRFSPKSPDKAHLNLHINSLELGDSAVYFCASSWWRAGNNSPLHFGNGTRLTVT.

The rearrangement joins TRBV6-1 to TRBJ2-1; D is undetermined. CDR1 and CDR2 from the germline V gene are MNHNS and SASEGT. The CDR3 has 13 amino acids. Trimming removed 1 base at V and 2 bases at J, with 3 bases between. Here the CDR3 DNA reads TGTGCCAGCAGTGAAGGAACCTACAATGAGCAGTTCTTC. Residues: CASSEGTYNEQFF.

This clonotype was recorded at least ten times. The chain recombines TRBV7-2 with TRBJ2-3; D may correspond to TRBD1 or TRBD2 (5 bases each). The V and J ends lost 1 base and 10 bases respectively, with 9 bases between them. This CDR3 is built from 12 residues. Germline CDR1 SGHTA, CDR2 FQGNSA. CDR3 nucleotide sequence: TGTGCCAGCAGCTTAGAATTGGGGGCGCAGTATTTT. Its protein product is CASSLELGAQYF.

As to this clonotype: A much larger clone differs by one base, so this may be a read error. V and J are TRBV20-1 and TRBJ1-5; 9 positions match TRBD1. V lost 1 base, J lost 4 bases, and 2 bases stayed unmatched. The length of the CDR3 is 14 residues. Germline V CDR1 and CDR2: DFQATT, SNEGSKA (reference sequence). CDR3 in amino acids: CSARGGQGNQPQHF. DNA of the CDR3: TGCAGTGCTAGAGGGGGACAGGGTAATCAGCCCCAGCATTTT.

This clonotype came up many times. The rearrangement joins TRBV7-9 to TRBJ1-1; D might be TRBD1 (5 bases). The V gene's germline CDR1 is SEHNR and CDR2 FQNEAQ (reference sequence). The CDR3 extends over 12 amino acids. Trimming pared 2 bases from V and 6 bases from J, leaving 7 bases between. The DNA of the CDR3 is TGTGCCAGCAGCTTACAGGGCCCTGAAGCTTTCTTT. This codes for CASSLQGPEAFF.

This clonotype was observed at least ten times. This chain links TRBV20-1 with TRBJ2-1, with D possibly TRBD1 on 5 matching bases. The ends were cut back, 2 bases at V and 10 bases at J, with 21 bases in the middle. The CDR3 spans 15 residues. The germline CDR1 and CDR2 sequences are DFQATT and SNEGSKA (reference sequence). Here the CDR3 DNA reads TGCAGTGCTAGACTCCTCTCTTTAGGGGCGGAGGAGCAGTTCTTC. As protein: CSARLLSLGAEEQFF.

This clonotype showed up just a few times. The gene calls are TRBV20-1 and TRBJ1-2; D possibly corresponds to TRBD1 (5 bases). This CDR3 comprises 16 residues. Germline CDR1 reads DFQATT; CDR2 reads SNEGSKA (reference sequence). Deletions cut 0 bases from V and 1 base from J, with 15 bases between. The CDR3 protein is CSARDFWRGDNYGYTF. CDR3 DNA: TGCAGTGCTAGAGATTTCTGGAGAGGGGATAACTATGGCTACACCTTC.

The table lists this clonotype with many counts. V is TRBV6-1 and J is TRBJ1-4; D unresolved. Trimming stripped 2 bases from V and 7 bases from J, with 11 bases between. The CDR3 runs 14 residues. Germline V gene data show CDR1 as MNHNS and CDR2 as SASEGT. CDR3: CASSEIRAGEKLFF. As DNA, the CDR3 is TGTGCCAGCAGTGAAATCCGCGCCGGTGAAAAACTGTTTTTT.

This clonotype was counted only a few times. V gene TRBV2 combines with J gene TRBJ1-1; D is undetermined. Trimming stripped 6 bases from V and 0 bases from J, with 17 bases between. The CDR3 totals 16 residues. The germline CDR1 and CDR2 sequences are SNHLY and FYNNEI. CDR3 in DNA: TGTGCCAGCAGCACTCGACATTCGAAGATGAACACTGAAGCTTTCTTT. Translation gives CASSTRHSKMNTEAFF.

This clonotype was observed at least ten times. The chain uses TRBV7-8 and TRBJ2-5; the D is unclear. CDR3 length: 14 residues. CDR1 and CDR2 (germline): SGHVS, FQNEAQ. Deletions cut 5 bases from V and 3 bases from J, with 13 bases between. DNA for the CDR3: TGTGCCAGCAGCCCATCTACGCTCAAAGAGACCCAGTACTTC. Encoded protein: CASSPSTLKETQYF.

The rearrangement links TRBV5-1 to TRBJ2-3; 8 bases line up with TRBD1. The CDR3 runs 15 residues. The V and J ends lost 2 bases and 5 bases, in that order; junction bases with no gene match: 7. Germline lookup yields CDR1 SGHRS and CDR2 YFSETQ. CDR3 sequence reads: CASSFSGGKEDTQYF. CDR3 coding DNA: TGCGCCAGCAGCTTTTCAGGGGGCAAAGAAGATACGCAGTATTTT.

The rearrangement links TRBV6-6 to TRBJ1-1, with D unresolved. V lost 2 bases and J 0 bases, leaving 7 bases between the germline ends. The germline V gene has CDR1 MNHNY and CDR2 SVGAGI (reference sequence). This CDR3 spans 14 amino acids. CDR3: CASSYGGMNTEAFF. CDR3 nucleotides: TGTGCCAGCAGTTACGGAGGGATGAACACTGAAGCTTTCTTT.

This clonotype was seen only once. A much larger clonotype is one base distant, so this may be a read error. J is TRBJ2-1 and V is TRBV3-1; 7 bases map to TRBD1. Germline V CDR1 and CDR2: LGHDT, YNNKEL (reference sequence). This CDR3 comprises 16 residues. CDR3 residues: CARSQRQGRGYNEQFF. DNA for the CDR3: TGTGCCAGAAGCCAAAGACAGGGTAGGGGCTACAATGAGCAGTTCTTC.

At least ten counts were recorded for this clonotype. CDR3 sequence (DNA): TGTGCCAGCAGTCGACGTCCGGGACTAGCCTATCACAATGAGCAGTTCTTC. Protein: CASSRRPGLAYHNEQFF. This chain joins TRBV6-5 and TRBJ2-1; 9 bases line up with TRBD2. Germline V gene sequence: CDR1 MNHEY, CDR2 SVGAGI. The CDR3 is made up of 17 amino acids. V gave up 5 bases and J gave up 5 bases; unmatched junction bases: 13.

The chain recombines TRBV3-1 with TRBJ1-6, with D perhaps matching TRBD1 (5 bases). Germline CDR1 LGHDT, CDR2 YNNKEL (reference sequence). The CDR3 consists of 16 residues. The V end lost 1 base, the J end lost 4 bases, and 11 bases lay between the germline ends. This CDR3 reads CASSQVGDRYNSPLHF. DNA of the CDR3: TGTGCCAGCAGCCAAGTAGGGGATCGGTATAATTCACCCCTCCACTTT. The full variable domain, completed using reference TRBV3-1 and TRBJ1-6, is DTAVSQTPKYLVTQMGNDKSIKCEQNLGHDTMYWYKQDSKKFLKIMFSYNNKELIINETVPNRFSPKSPDKAHLNLHINSLELGDSAVYFCASSQVGDRYNSPLHFGNGTRLTVT.

In this sample, this clonotype turned up many times. This chain connects TRBV6-6 to TRBJ2-3; D gene ambiguous. In germline, CDR1 is MNHNY, CDR2 SVGAGI (reference sequence). V was trimmed by 4 bases and J by 1 base, leaving 6 bases between them. This CDR3 is built from 13 residues. The CDR3 reads CASSSAGTDTQYF. The CDR3 DNA follows: TGTGCCAGCAGTTCCGCCGGCACAGATACGCAGTATTTT.

The sample holds many counts of this clonotype. The chain recombines TRBV5-1 with TRBJ2-1; 10 bases agree with TRBD2. Per germline, CDR1 SGHRS and CDR2 YFSETQ. The CDR3 contains 15 residues. Trimming at V came to 2 bases and at J to 6 bases, leaving 5 bases not matched to a gene. The CDR3 loop reads CASSLSGGAPNEQFF. The CDR3 nucleotides are TGCGCCAGCAGCTTAAGCGGGGGGGCCCCCAATGAGCAGTTCTTC.

This clonotype was seen ten or more times. The rearrangement joins TRBV20-1 to TRBJ2-5; the D gene could be TRBD1 or TRBD2 (5 bases each). The CDR3 sequence is 14 residues long. The germline CDR1 and CDR2 sequences are DFQATT and SNEGSKA (reference sequence). Trimming cost V 1 base and J 5 bases, with 14 bases left between them. CDR3 residues: CSARGSGSEETQYF. The CDR3 DNA reads as TGCAGTGCTAGAGGGTCAGGGAGTGAGGAGACCCAGTACTTC.

In DNA form, the CDR3 reads TGTGCCAGCAGCCATAGACGGAACACTGAAGCTTTCTTT. Its protein is CASSHRRNTEAFF. The chain is built from TRBV3-1 and TRBJ1-1; no clear D. Per germline, CDR1 LGHDT and CDR2 YNNKEL (reference sequence). The germline V and J ends were trimmed by 3 bases and 1 base, with 6 bases remaining between them. The CDR3 has 13 residues. Using reference TRBV3-1 and TRBJ1-1 for the parts outside the CDR3, the full variable domain is DTAVSQTPKYLVTQMGNDKSIKCEQNLGHDTMYWYKQDSKKFLKIMFSYNNKELIINETVPNRFSPKSPDKAHLNLHINSLELGDSAVYFCASSHRRNTEAFFGQGTRLTVV.